This T cell receptor (beta chain) was captured in a study of blood T cell repertoires in COVID-19 (dated by TCRdb to the early 2020s). General notes on the study: Collaborator samples came from the United States, Italy and Spain and covered acute and convalescent phases of COVID-19. The material from the prospective study consisted of cDNA or gDNA derived from T cells, B-cell-depleted T cells, or PBMCs. The repertoires were released in a freely available public database meant as a resource for research on the immune response to SARS-CoV-2. Where HLA class I and class II types were available, the types were taken from metadata supplied by the sample provider, not from assay-based typing. Subjects who had been exposed to COVID-19, were actively infected with it, or had recovered from it provided the deeply sampled blood TCRbeta repertoires that made up the dataset. The samples were drawn from the first 160 participants of the ongoing ImmuneRACE study and from some 1,300 subjects provided by 6 global collaborators. Sample metadata almost always included a de-identified subject ID, COVID-19 status, age in years and sex.

In regard to this clone: The antigen this receptor binds is unknown. No clone much larger than this one lies a single base away; base qualities are absent.

CDR1 LNHNV and CDR2 YYDKDF are derived from the germline V gene (reference sequence). Clipping removes 3 bases from V and 7 bases from J, with 7 as the unmatched junction base count. Measured from the cysteine to the phenylalanine, the CDR3 is 15 residues long. Only the CDR3 portion is preserved as DNA: 45 bases, with reading frame beginning at the first base. TCRbeta CDR3 regions were amplified from genomic DNA using the immunoSEQ Assay, a bias-controlled multiplex PCR. Concerning the study's data processing: Within the assay, amplification of reference gene primers was used to estimate how many nucleated cells each sample contained. Sequence reads were collapsed and filtered to measure the absolute abundance of every unique TCRbeta CDR3 rearrangement. For each sample, productive Simpson clonality was calculated by taking the square root of Simpson's diversity index across productive rearrangements. In its TCRdb copy, this immuneACCESS table keeps in-frame sequences only and misses some clones. Where compared with another copy, unresolved V genes explain less than half of these, and the others have no known cause. The D gene and trimming were derived from the DNA, and the V and J assignments and clone size from that table. This sample lists about 330,000 clones; roughly 90% were detected once. The ten top clones hold 6.4% of the sample.

Another Seattle source contributed samples from volunteer blood donors who had recovered from COVID-19. Collaborating institutions collected whole blood in K2EDTA tubes following their own protocols. For TCRbeta analysis, collaborators shipped samples as frozen whole blood, isolated PBMCs, or DNA extracted from either of those sample types. The full study reports these points: The amount of clinical and demographic metadata varied by source and participant and was provided uncurated.

Here the chain combines TRBV15 and TRBJ2-7; TRBD1 agrees with 12 junctional bases. Material: peripheral blood. This TCR was recovered from a man younger than 30 who had recovered from COVID-19. The DNA is as follows: TGTGCCACCAGCAGCCGGGACAGGGGGCACTGGGAGCAGTACTTC. This sequence encodes CATSSRDRGHWEQYF.